A selection of T cell receptor beta chains follows, all from one sample in a study of CD8 T cells in ankylosing spondylitis. TCRdb recomputed calls from the 5' RACE reads with MiXCR, one row per CDR3 protein. The table lists approximately 150,000 distinct CDR3 sequences, 44% of them singletons, with 13% to 15% in the top ten. The sequencing sample was made of synovial fluid, either unsorted or a sorted T cell fraction (not recorded which). These receptors came from a male donor with ankylosing spondylitis. Both conserved end residues are part of each CDR3. Each record gives: clone size, J gene, D gene, V gene, CDR3 protein, CDR3 DNA. D genes are given only for firm matches. The size of a clone is reported for some rows only, either as once, few or many, or as a class for expanded clones.

size: NA
J: TRBJ2-7
D: TRBD2
V: TRBV29-1
CDR3: CSVRLAGVYEQYF
DNA: TGCAGCGTACGACTAGCCGGCGTCTACGAGCAGTACTTC

size: few
J: TRBJ2-2
D: TRBD2
V: TRBV7-3
CDR3: CASSYRRDYNTGELFF
DNA: TGTGCCAGCAGCTACAGAAGGGACTATAACACCGGGGAGCTGTTTTTT

size: few
J: TRBJ1-1
D: NA
V: TRBV7-9
CDR3: CASSSVSDGGDTEAFF
DNA: TGTGCCAGCAGCTCCGTGTCCGATGGGGGGGATACTGAAGCTTTCTTT

size: NA
J: TRBJ2-1
D: NA
V: TRBV7-2
CDR3: CASSQPRGSSYNEQFF
DNA: TGTGCCAGCAGCCAACCCCGCGGAAGCTCCTACAATGAGCAGTTCTTC

size: NA
J: TRBJ1-2
D: TRBD1
V: TRBV6-2/TRBV6-3
CDR3: CASSLTTGDAGYIF
DNA: TGTGCCAGCAGCCTCACGACAGGGGACGCCGGCTACATCTTC

size: few
J: TRBJ1-2
D: NA
V: TRBV12-3/TRBV12-4
CDR3: CASSSQDRHYGYTF
DNA: TGTGCCAGCAGTTCCCAGGACAGACACTATGGCTACACCTTC

size: NA
J: TRBJ2-1
D: NA
V: TRBV7-9
CDR3: CASSLPSDSVHEQFF
DNA: TGTGCCAGCAGCTTACCCTCGGACTCTGTACATGAGCAGTTCTTC

size: medium-sized
J: TRBJ2-3
D: TRBD2
V: TRBV7-9
CDR3: CASSPLGGVSDTQYF
DNA: TGTGCCAGCAGCCCCCTCGGGGGGGTGTCAGATACGCAGTATTTT

size: once
J: TRBJ1-5
D: NA
V: TRBV4-1
CDR3: CASSQGPASNQPQHF
DNA: TGCGCCAGCAGCCAGGGTCCTGCTAGCAATCAGCCCCAGCATTTT

size: NA
J: TRBJ2-7
D: TRBD2
V: TRBV27
CDR3: CASSPRLAGEIRYEQYF
DNA: TGTGCCAGCAGTCCCAGACTAGCGGGGGAAATACGATACGAGCAGTACTTC

size: NA
J: TRBJ2-1
D: TRBD2
V: TRBV6-2/TRBV6-3
CDR3: CATYPTSNYNEQFF
DNA: TGTGCCACCTACCCGACTAGCAACTACAATGAGCAGTTCTTC

size: NA
J: TRBJ2-4
D: NA
V: TRBV15
CDR3: CATSRVWPRRGYGKNIQYF
DNA: TGTGCCACCAGCAGAGTATGGCCGCGTAGGGGGTATGGCAAAAACATTCAGTACTTC

size: NA
J: TRBJ2-7
D: TRBD2
V: TRBV9
CDR3: CASSAGTSGYEQYF
DNA: TGTGCCAGCAGCGCCGGGACTAGCGGCTACGAGCAGTACTTC

size: NA
J: TRBJ1-2
D: TRBD1
V: TRBV7-9
CDR3: CASRPTGTRYGYTF
DNA: TGTGCCAGCAGGCCGACAGGGACTCGCTATGGCTACACCTTC

size: NA
J: TRBJ2-2
D: NA
V: TRBV7-8
CDR3: CASSLGPGHTNTGELFF
DNA: TGTGCCAGCAGCTTAGGGCCGGGACACACAAACACCGGGGAGCTGTTTTTT

size: few
J: TRBJ2-2
D: NA
V: TRBV29-1
CDR3: CSVEPPNTGELFF
DNA: TGCAGCGTTGAGCCCCCAAACACCGGGGAGCTGTTTTTT

size: many
J: TRBJ2-5
D: NA
V: TRBV7-9
CDR3: CASSLYQETQYF
DNA: TGTGCCAGCAGCTTATACCAAGAGACCCAGTACTTC

size: NA
J: TRBJ1-6
D: TRBD1
V: TRBV5-1
CDR3: CASSGRGTGNSPLHF
DNA: TGCGCCAGCAGCGGACGGGGGACAGGGAATTCACCCCTCCACTTT

size: few
J: TRBJ2-2
D: NA
V: TRBV12-3/TRBV12-4
CDR3: CASRPPVQTGELFF
DNA: TGTGCCAGCAGGCCACCCGTACAAACCGGGGAGCTGTTTTTT

size: NA
J: TRBJ2-1
D: NA
V: TRBV5-1
CDR3: CASSLDRWISANYNEQFF
DNA: TGCGCCAGCAGCTTGGACAGGTGGATCTCGGCCAATTACAATGAGCAGTTCTTC

size: few
J: TRBJ2-1
D: TRBD2
V: TRBV24-1
CDR3: CATSDSATSGLNEQFF
DNA: TGTGCCACCAGTGATTCCGCGACTAGCGGTCTTAATGAGCAGTTCTTC

size: NA
J: TRBJ2-5
D: NA
V: TRBV3-1
CDR3: CASSQVRPGTQETQYF
DNA: TGTGCCAGCAGCCAAGTGCGACCGGGGACCCAAGAGACCCAGTACTTC

size: NA
J: TRBJ2-7
D: NA
V: TRBV3-1
CDR3: CASSQYRVPEQYF
DNA: TGTGCCAGCAGCCAATACAGGGTCCCCGAGCAGTACTTC

size: NA
J: TRBJ1-4
D: NA
V: TRBV3-1
CDR3: CASLTREFNEKLFF
DNA: TGTGCCAGCCTAACACGGGAGTTTAATGAAAAACTGTTTTTT

size: few
J: TRBJ2-5
D: TRBD2
V: TRBV12-3/TRBV12-4
CDR3: CASPSGGAGETQYF
DNA: TGTGCCAGCCCTAGCGGGGGGGCCGGGGAGACCCAGTACTTC

size: NA
J: TRBJ1-2
D: NA
V: TRBV10-3
CDR3: CAISERAGNYGYTF
DNA: TGTGCCATCAGTGAGAGGGCGGGGAACTATGGCTACACCTTC

size: NA
J: TRBJ1-1
D: NA
V: TRBV10-3
CDR3: CAIGDSMNTEAFF
DNA: TGTGCCATCGGAGACTCAATGAACACTGAAGCTTTCTTT

size: NA
J: TRBJ1-1
D: NA
V: TRBV20-1
CDR3: CSARGGGLNTEAFF
DNA: TGCAGTGCTAGAGGGGGCGGACTGAACACTGAAGCTTTCTTT

size: NA
J: TRBJ1-1
D: NA
V: TRBV28
CDR3: CASSFLTGIAEAFF
DNA: TGTGCCAGCAGTTTCCTCACGGGGATCGCTGAAGCTTTCTTT

size: NA
J: TRBJ1-1
D: TRBD1
V: TRBV5-1
CDR3: CASSLEGQTYMNTEAFF
DNA: TGCGCCAGCAGCTTAGAGGGACAGACCTATATGAACACTGAAGCTTTCTTT

size: NA
J: TRBJ2-1
D: NA
V: TRBV28
CDR3: CASSFGRGNEQFF
DNA: TGTGCCAGCAGTTTCGGCCGGGGGAATGAGCAGTTCTTC

size: few
J: TRBJ2-1
D: TRBD2
V: TRBV29-1
CDR3: CSVEGLAGNYNEQFF
DNA: TGCAGCGTCGAGGGACTAGCGGGTAACTACAATGAGCAGTTCTTC